These 11 T cell receptor beta chains originate from one sample sequenced in a study of blood T cells in healthy people across ages. Together with a sample-barcoded 5' primer, a J-beta primer mix was included in a second PCR lasting about 7 to 11 cycles. TCRdb reanalysed the 5' RACE reads using MiXCR and keeps one entry per CDR3 protein. Of hundreds of thousands of distinct CDR3 sequences in the sample, about 42% were seen once. The sample taken for sequencing was blood. These TCRs come from a man at least 80 years old in good health.

The V gene is TRBV5-5, the J gene TRBJ2-5; 7 positions agree with TRBD1. From germline, CDR1 is SGHKS and CDR2 YYEKEE (reference sequence). The CDR3 has 13 amino acids. Germline trimming cut 5 bases from V and 3 bases from J; bases unmatched to any gene: 4. The DNA of the CDR3 is TGTGCCAGCAGTTTTGGGACAGAAGAGACCCAGTACTTC. It encodes CASSFGTEETQYF.

The chain recombines TRBV5-1 with TRBJ2-4, with a tentative D call TRBD2 (6 bases). TRBJ2-5 matches the DNA end more closely, so the J call is doubtful. Looked up from germline, CDR1 is SGHRS and CDR2 is YFSETQ. The CDR3 sequence is 14 residues long. CDR3: CASSLRDFGETQYF. CDR3 coding DNA: TGCGCCAGCAGCCTTCGGGACTTCGGGGAGACCCAGTACTTC.

This rearrangement joins TRBV20-1 to TRBJ2-7; 7 nucleotides line up with TRBD1. In germline, CDR1 is DFQATT, CDR2 SNEGSKA (reference sequence). This CDR3 comprises 13 residues. The V gene end was trimmed by 5 bases and the J gene end by 1 base; junction bases not matched to a gene: 5. The chain's CDR3 is CSASGQVSYEQYF. CDR3 DNA sequence: TGCAGTGCTTCCGGACAGGTATCCTACGAGCAGTACTTC.

V and J are TRBV11-2 and TRBJ1-2, with D unclear. Germline V CDR1 and CDR2: SGHAT, FQNNGV. CDR3 length equals 13 residues. V dropped 6 bases and J dropped 5 bases, with 13 bases sitting between them. The CDR3 DNA reads as TGTGCCAGCAGATCCCCCTTGGGGTATGGCTACACCTTC. Residues: CASRSPLGYGYTF.

The V and J genes are TRBV24-1 and TRBJ2-6; 8 bases are shared with TRBD1. V shed 2 bases, J shed 1 base, and the junction held 0 bases outside the gene matches. Germline-derived CDR1 and CDR2 are KGHDR and SFDVKD. The CDR3 has 16 amino acids. CDR3 protein: CATSDWDRSGANVLTF. The CDR3 nucleotides read TGTGCCACCAGTGATTGGGACAGGTCTGGGGCCAACGTCCTGACTTTC.

V and J are TRBV7-6 and TRBJ2-3, with 7 nucleotides matching TRBD2. The J segment lost 5 bases and the V segment lost 0 bases, leaving 8 bases of the junction unmatched. CDR1 and CDR2 from the germline V gene are SGHVS and FNYEAQ. The CDR3 contains 16 residues. The CDR3 DNA reads as TGTGCCAGCAGCTTAGCCCGGACTAGGATGGGAGATACGCAGTATTTT. Translating it yields CASSLARTRMGDTQYF.

This clonotype has more than one count but fewer than ten. V is TRBV29-1 and J is TRBJ2-3, with 14 bases aligning to TRBD2. This CDR3 is built from 14 residues. Per the germline V gene, CDR1 is SQVTM and CDR2 is ANQGSEA. In DNA, the CDR3 is TGCACTGGACTAGCGGGAGGAGGCACAGATACGCAGTATTTT. It is translated as CTGLAGGGTDTQYF.

Worth noting for this clonotype: The junction does not match germline at one end; this may be a read error. The V call is TRBV6-6, the J call TRBJ1-4, with 7 bases fitting TRBD1. The length of the CDR3 is 15 residues. CDR1 and CDR2 (germline): MNHNY, SVGAGI (reference sequence). The CDR3 is CASSYPDREGEKLFF. The CDR3 DNA sequence: TGTGCCAGTAGTTACCCCGACAGGGAGGGGGAAAAACTGTTTTTT.

The V gene is TRBV30, the J gene TRBJ2-5, with D perhaps matching TRBD1 (5 bases). The CDR3 has 13 residues. Per germline, CDR1 GTSNPN and CDR2 SVGIG (reference sequence). The germline V and J ends were trimmed by 3 bases and 2 bases, with 10 bases remaining between them. CDR3 DNA sequence: TGTGCCTGGAGCGGACAACCGCAAGAGACCCAGTACTTC. This sequence encodes CAWSGQPQETQYF.

The chain has TRBV20-1 and TRBJ2-1, with D unresolved. CDR3 length equals 16 residues. Trimming removed 0 bases from V and 4 bases from J, with 16 bases in between. From germline, CDR1 is DFQATT and CDR2 SNEGSKA (reference sequence). The CDR3 sequence is CSARDERRFGYNEQFF. The CDR3 DNA is TGCAGTGCTAGAGATGAAAGGAGATTCGGATACAATGAGCAGTTCTTC.

This clonotype occurred a few times. The V and J genes are TRBV4-3 and TRBJ1-5; perhaps TRBD1 as D (5 bases). Germline assignment: CDR1 LGHNA and CDR2 YSLEER. CDR3 length: 14 residues. Trimming removed 2 bases at V and 5 bases at J, with 10 bases between. CDR3 loop: CASSQRQGDQPQHF. In DNA, the CDR3 is TGCGCCAGCAGCCAAAGGCAGGGAGATCAGCCCCAGCATTTT.